One and the same sample provided the 10 T cell receptor beta chains below, sequenced in a study of brain T cells in children with intractable seizures (dated by TCRdb to about 2021). Library generation was performed with the immunoSEQ multiplex PCR assay. Drawn from immuneACCESS, this table holds only the in-frame rearrangements with V and J called that TCRdb kept. Clones are partly lost; checked studies trace under half to an unresolved V gene and leave the rest unexplained. Counted in this sample were 100,000 to 120,000 clones; 94% of them appeared once. Of the sample, 3.5% to 4% falls within the top ten clones. Sample time point, as interpreted from the label and publication: resected brain tissue, or blood drawn just prior to surgery. The sample here was peripheral blood, taken at surgery. The receptors derive from a boy younger than two with hemimegalencephaly and intractable seizures.

The chain uses TRBV5-4 and TRBJ2-3, with TRBD2 matching over 15 bases. From germline, CDR1 is SGHNT and CDR2 YYREEE (reference sequence). The J segment lost 6 bases and the V segment lost 4 bases, leaving 15 bases of the junction unmatched. The CDR3 is made up of 19 amino acids. The CDR3 DNA follows: TGTGCCAGCAGCGGAAGGGGGACTAGCGGGAGGCCGGGGGCGGATACGCAGTATTTT. Translating gives CASSGRGTSGRPGADTQYF.

The rearrangement uses TRBV7-2 and TRBJ2-3; D possibly corresponds to TRBD1 (6 bases). The germline CDR1 and CDR2 sequences are SGHTA and FQGNSA. The CDR3 sequence is 11 residues long. Trimming removed 0 bases at V and 12 bases at J, with 7 bases between. CDR3 DNA: TGTGCCAGCAGCTTAGCGGGGGCCCAGTATTTT. The encoded protein is CASSLAGAQYF. Combining the CDR3 with reference TRBV7-2 and TRBJ2-3 gives the whole variable domain GAGVSQSPSNKVTEKGKDVELRCDPISGHTALYWYRQSLGQGLEFLIYFQGNSAPDKSGLPSDRFSAERTGGSVSTLTIQRTQQEDSAVYLCASSLAGAQYFGPGTRLTVL.

This rearrangement joins TRBV7-9 to TRBJ1-1, with a tentative D call TRBD1 (6 bases). The CDR3 contains 15 residues. With 5 bases removed from V and 1 base from J, the gap between germline ends came to 14 bases. Per the germline V gene, CDR1 is SEHNR and CDR2 is FQNEAQ (reference sequence). CDR3 amino acids: CASSDNRAGNTEAFF. CDR3 in DNA: TGTGCCAGCAGCGATAACAGGGCCGGGAACACTGAAGCTTTCTTT.

About this clone itself: This sample also contains other DNA sequences that code for the same CDR3. The genes are TRBV2 and TRBJ2-5, with a possible D match to TRBD2 (6 bases). The CDR3 consists of 12 residues. Between the trimmed V and J ends, which lost 3 bases and 4 bases, there was a span of 6 bases. Germline V gene data show CDR1 as SNHLY and CDR2 as FYNNEI. The CDR3 loop reads CASSEGGETQYF. The CDR3 DNA is TGTGCCAGCAGTGAGGGGGGAGAGACCCAGTACTTC.

This chain links TRBV29-1 with TRBJ1-1, with D possibly being TRBD1 (6 bases). Trimming cost V 3 bases and J 11 bases, with 13 bases left between them. The CDR3 has 11 residues. Germline loops: CDR1 SQVTM, CDR2 ANQGSEA. For the CDR3, the DNA is TGCAGCGTTGAGGGGGGGGACACGGCTTTCTTT. Amino acids: CSVEGGDTAFF.

The J gene is TRBJ2-3, the V gene TRBV19; TRBD1 aligns across 7 bases. CDR3 length equals 14 residues. The germline gives CDR1 LNHDA, CDR2 SQIVND (reference sequence). V gave up 8 bases and J gave up 4 bases; unmatched junction bases: 9. This CDR3 is CASRDRAGSDTQYF. DNA for the CDR3: TGTGCCAGTCGTGACAGGGCAGGCTCAGATACGCAGTATTTT.

The chain carries TRBV19 and TRBJ2-1; 10 bases line up with TRBD2. V lost 3 bases, J lost 6 bases, and 5 bases stayed unmatched. The CDR3 spans 15 residues. Germline assignment: CDR1 LNHDA and CDR2 SQIVND (reference sequence). CDR3 in amino acids: CASSISGRALNEQFF. DNA for the CDR3: TGTGCCAGTAGTATCAGCGGGAGGGCCCTCAATGAGCAGTTCTTC.

V is TRBV18 and J is TRBJ2-2, with TRBD2 identical over 10 bases. CDR3 size: 15 residues. Trimming at V came to 6 bases and at J to 3 bases, leaving 4 bases not matched to a gene. Germline V lookup: CDR1 KGHSH, CDR2 LQKENI. The CDR3 loop reads CASSPGTSDTGELFF. In DNA form, the CDR3 reads TGTGCCAGCTCCCCCGGGACTAGCGACACCGGGGAGCTGTTTTTT.

This chain uses TRBV20-1 with TRBJ2-5; D uncertain. Trimming removed 1 base from V and 5 bases from J, with 5 bases in between. The CDR3 totals 11 residues. Germline CDR1 reads DFQATT; CDR2 reads SNEGSKA (reference sequence). The CDR3 loop is CSARGKETQYF. Written as DNA, the CDR3 is TGCAGTGCTAGAGGGAAGGAGACCCAGTACTTC.

The chain couples TRBV5-8 to TRBJ1-1; TRBD1 matches 8 bases. There are 13 residues in the CDR3. The V gene end was trimmed by 0 bases and the J gene end by 7 bases; junction bases not matched to a gene: 2. Looked up from germline, CDR1 is SGHTS and CDR2 is YDEGEE. The CDR3 reads CASSLDRGGEAFF. Written as DNA, the CDR3 is TGTGCCAGCAGCTTGGACAGGGGGGGTGAAGCTTTCTTT.